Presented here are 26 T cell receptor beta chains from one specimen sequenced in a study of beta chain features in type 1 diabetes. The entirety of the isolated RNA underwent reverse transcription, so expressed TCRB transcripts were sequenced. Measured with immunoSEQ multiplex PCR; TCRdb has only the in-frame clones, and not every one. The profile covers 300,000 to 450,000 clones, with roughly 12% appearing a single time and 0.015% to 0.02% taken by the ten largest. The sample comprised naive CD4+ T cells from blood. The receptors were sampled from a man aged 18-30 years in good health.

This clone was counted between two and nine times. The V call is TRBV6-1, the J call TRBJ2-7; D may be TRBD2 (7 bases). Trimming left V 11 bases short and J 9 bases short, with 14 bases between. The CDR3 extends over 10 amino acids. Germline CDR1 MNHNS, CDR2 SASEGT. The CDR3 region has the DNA TGTGCCGGCGGGGGCCTGTGGCAGTACTTC. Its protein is CAGGGLWQYF.

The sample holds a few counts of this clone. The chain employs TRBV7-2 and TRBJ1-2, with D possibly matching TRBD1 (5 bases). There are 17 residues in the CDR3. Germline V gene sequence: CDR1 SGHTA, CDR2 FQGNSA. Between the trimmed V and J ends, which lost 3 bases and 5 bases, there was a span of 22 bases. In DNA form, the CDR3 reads TGTGCCAGCAGCTTTGTTTTGGGCAGGGCGCAGCAATATGGCTACACCTTC. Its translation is CASSFVLGRAQQYGYTF. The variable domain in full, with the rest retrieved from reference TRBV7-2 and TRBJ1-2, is GAGVSQSPSNKVTEKGKDVELRCDPISGHTALYWYRQSLGQGLEFLIYFQGNSAPDKSGLPSDRFSAERTGGSVSTLTIQRTQQEDSAVYLCASSFVLGRAQQYGYTFGSGTRLTVV.

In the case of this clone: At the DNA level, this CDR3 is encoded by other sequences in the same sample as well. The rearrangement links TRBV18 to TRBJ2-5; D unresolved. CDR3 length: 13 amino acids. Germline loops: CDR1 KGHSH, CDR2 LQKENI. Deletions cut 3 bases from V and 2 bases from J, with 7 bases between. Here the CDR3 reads CASSPGLQETQYF. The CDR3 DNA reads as TGTGCCAGCTCACCGGGCCTTCAAGAGACCCAGTACTTC.

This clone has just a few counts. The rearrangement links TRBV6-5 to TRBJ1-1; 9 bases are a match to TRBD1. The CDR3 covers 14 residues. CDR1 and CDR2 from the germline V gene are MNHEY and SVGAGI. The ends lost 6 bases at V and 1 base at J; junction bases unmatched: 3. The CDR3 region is CASSPGQGNTEAFF. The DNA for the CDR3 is TGTGCCAGCAGCCCGGGACAGGGGAACACTGAAGCTTTCTTT.

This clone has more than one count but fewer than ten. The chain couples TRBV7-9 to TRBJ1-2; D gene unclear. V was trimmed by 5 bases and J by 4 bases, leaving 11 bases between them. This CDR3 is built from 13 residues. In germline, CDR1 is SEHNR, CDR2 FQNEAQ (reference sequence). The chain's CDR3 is CASSVAGSYGYTF. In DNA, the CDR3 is TGTGCCAGCAGCGTCGCGGGCAGCTATGGCTACACCTTC.

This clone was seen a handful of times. The CDR3, as DNA: TGTGCCACCAGCAGAGACAGGGGTAGGCAGCCCCAGCATTTT. It codes for CATSRDRGRQPQHF. The V and J genes are TRBV15 and TRBJ1-5; D perhaps matches TRBD1 (6 bases). Germline CDR1 reads LNHNV; CDR2 reads YYDKDF (reference sequence). Trimming took 0 bases from V and 7 from J, leaving 10 bases between them. CDR3 length: 14 residues.

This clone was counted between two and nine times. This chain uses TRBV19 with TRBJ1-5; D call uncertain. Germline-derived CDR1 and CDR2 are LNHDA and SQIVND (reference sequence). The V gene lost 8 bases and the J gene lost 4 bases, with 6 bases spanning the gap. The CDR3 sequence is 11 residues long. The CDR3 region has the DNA TGTGCCAGTGGTACGAATCAGCCCCAGCATTTT. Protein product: CASGTNQPQHF.

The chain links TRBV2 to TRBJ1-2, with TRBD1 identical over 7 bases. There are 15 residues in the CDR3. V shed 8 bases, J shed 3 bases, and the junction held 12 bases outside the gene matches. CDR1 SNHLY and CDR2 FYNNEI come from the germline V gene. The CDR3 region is CASRVGQPADYGYTF. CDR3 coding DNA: TGTGCCAGCCGCGTGGGACAGCCAGCGGACTATGGCTACACCTTC.

Here the CDR3 DNA reads TGCGCCAGCAGCCAAGTCGGGGGGGCTGACTACAATGAGCAGTTCTTC. Translating it yields CASSQVGGADYNEQFF. V gene TRBV4-1 combines with J gene TRBJ2-1; 8 bases agree with TRBD2. The CDR3 has 16 residues. CDR1 and CDR2 (germline): MGHRA, YSYEKL. With 1 base clipped from V and 3 bases from J, the junction kept 5 bases outside the gene matches.

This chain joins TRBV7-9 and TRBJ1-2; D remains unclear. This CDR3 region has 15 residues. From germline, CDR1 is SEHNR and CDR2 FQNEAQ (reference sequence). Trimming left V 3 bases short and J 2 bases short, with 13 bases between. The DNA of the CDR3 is TGTGCCAGCAGCTTCGGTAGTCTCAGGAACTATGGCTACACCTTC. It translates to CASSFGSLRNYGYTF.

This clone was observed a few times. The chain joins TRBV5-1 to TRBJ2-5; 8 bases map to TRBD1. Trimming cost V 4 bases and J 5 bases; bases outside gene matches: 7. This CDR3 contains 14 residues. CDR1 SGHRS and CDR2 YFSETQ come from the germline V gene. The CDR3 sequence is CASSAGTGQETQYF. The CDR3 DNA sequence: TGCGCCAGCAGCGCCGGGACAGGTCAGGAGACCCAGTACTTC.

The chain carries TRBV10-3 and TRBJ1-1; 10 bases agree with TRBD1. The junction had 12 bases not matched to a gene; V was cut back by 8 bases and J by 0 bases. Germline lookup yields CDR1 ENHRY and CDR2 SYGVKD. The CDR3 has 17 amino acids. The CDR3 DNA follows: TGTGCCATCGGGTCCGACAGGGGGCCGGGGGTGAACACTGAAGCTTTCTTT. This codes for CAIGSDRGPGVNTEAFF.

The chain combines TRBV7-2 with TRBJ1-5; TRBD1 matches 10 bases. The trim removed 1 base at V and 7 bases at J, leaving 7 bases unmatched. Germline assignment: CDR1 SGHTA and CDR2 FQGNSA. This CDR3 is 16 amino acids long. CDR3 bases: TGTGCCAGCAGCTTAGTTGGGACAGGGGCACGACAGCCCCAGCATTTT. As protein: CASSLVGTGARQPQHF.

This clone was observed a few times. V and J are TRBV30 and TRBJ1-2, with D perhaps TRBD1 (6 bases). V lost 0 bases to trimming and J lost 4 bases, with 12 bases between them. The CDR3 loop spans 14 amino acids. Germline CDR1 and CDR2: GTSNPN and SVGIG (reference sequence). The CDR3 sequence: CAWSVDRPFYGYTF. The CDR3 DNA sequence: TGTGCCTGGAGTGTTGACAGGCCGTTCTATGGCTACACCTTC.

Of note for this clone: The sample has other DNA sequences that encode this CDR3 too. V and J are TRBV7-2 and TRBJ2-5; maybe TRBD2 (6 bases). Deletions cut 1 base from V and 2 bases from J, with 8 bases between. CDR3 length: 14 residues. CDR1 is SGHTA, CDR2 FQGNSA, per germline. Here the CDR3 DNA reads TGTGCCAGCAGCTTAGGGGGAGGACAAGAGACCCAGTACTTC. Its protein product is CASSLGGGQETQYF.

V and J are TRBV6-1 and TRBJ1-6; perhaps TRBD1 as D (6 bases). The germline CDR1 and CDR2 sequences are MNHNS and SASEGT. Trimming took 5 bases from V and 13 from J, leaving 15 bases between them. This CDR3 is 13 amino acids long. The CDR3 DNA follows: TGTGCCAGCAGTCGGGACGTCCAGGGGCCCCTCCACTTT. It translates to CASSRDVQGPLHF.

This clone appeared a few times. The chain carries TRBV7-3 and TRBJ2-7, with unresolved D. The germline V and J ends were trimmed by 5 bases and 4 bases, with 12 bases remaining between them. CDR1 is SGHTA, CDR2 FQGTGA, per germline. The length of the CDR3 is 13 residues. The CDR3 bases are TGTGCCAGCAGCCCGCATAACTCTTACGAGCAGTACTTC. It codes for CASSPHNSYEQYF. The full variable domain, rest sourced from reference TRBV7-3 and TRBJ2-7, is GAGVSQTPSNKVTEKGKYVELRCDPISGHTALYWYRQSLGQGPEFLIYFQGTGAADDSGLPNDRFFAVRPEGSVSTLKIQRTERGDSAVYLCASSPHNSYEQYFGPGTRLTVT.

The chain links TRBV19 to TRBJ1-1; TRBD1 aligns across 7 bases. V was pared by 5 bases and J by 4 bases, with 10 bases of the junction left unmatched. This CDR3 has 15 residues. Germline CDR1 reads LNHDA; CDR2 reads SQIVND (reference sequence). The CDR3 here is CASSPPEDRSTEAFF. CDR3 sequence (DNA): TGTGCCAGTAGTCCCCCGGAGGACAGGAGCACTGAAGCTTTCTTT.

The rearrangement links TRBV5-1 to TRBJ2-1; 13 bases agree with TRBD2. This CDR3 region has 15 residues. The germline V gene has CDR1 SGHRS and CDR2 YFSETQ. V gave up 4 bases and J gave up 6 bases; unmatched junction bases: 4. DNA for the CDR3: TGCGCCAGCAGCGAACTAGCGGGGGGGCCCAATGAGCAGTTCTTC. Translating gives CASSELAGGPNEQFF.

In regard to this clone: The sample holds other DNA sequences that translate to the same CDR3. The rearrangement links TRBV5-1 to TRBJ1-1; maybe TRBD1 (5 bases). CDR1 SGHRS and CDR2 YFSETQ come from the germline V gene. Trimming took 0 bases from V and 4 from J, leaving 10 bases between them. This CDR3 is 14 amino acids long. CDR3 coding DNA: TGCGCCAGCAGCTTGGAGACGGGGGGCACTGAAGCTTTCTTT. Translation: CASSLETGGTEAFF. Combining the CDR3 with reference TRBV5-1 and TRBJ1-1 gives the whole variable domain KAGVTQTPRYLIKTRGQQVTLSCSPISGHRSVSWYQQTPGQGLQFLFEYFSETQRNKGNFPGRFSGRQFSNSRSEMNVSTLELGDSALYLCASSLETGGTEAFFGQGTRLTVV.

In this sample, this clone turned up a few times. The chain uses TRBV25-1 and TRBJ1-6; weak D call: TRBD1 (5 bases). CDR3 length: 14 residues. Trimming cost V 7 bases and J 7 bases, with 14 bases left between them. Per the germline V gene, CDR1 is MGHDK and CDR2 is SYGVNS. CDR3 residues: CASTLGLGNSPLHF. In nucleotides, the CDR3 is TGTGCCAGCACCTTGGGACTGGGAAATTCACCCCTCCACTTT. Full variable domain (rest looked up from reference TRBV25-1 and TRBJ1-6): EADIYQTPRYLVIGTGKKITLECSQTMGHDKMYWYQQDPGMELHLIHYSYGVNSTEKGDLSSESTVSRIRTEHFPLTLESARPSHTSQYLCASTLGLGNSPLHFGNGTRLTVT.

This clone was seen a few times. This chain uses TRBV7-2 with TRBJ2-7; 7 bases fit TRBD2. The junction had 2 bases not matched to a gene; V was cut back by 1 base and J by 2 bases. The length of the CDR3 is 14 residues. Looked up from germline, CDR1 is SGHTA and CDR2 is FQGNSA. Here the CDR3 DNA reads TGTGCCAGCAGCTTAGGCCTAGCGGCCTACGAGCAGTACTTC. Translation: CASSLGLAAYEQYF.

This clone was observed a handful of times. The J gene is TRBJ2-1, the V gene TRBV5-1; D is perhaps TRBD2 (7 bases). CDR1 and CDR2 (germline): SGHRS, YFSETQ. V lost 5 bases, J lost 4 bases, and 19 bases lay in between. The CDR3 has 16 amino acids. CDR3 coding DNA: TGCGCCAGCAGTATTGGGTCGGGGGGCAGATACAATGAGCAGTTCTTC. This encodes CASSIGSGGRYNEQFF.

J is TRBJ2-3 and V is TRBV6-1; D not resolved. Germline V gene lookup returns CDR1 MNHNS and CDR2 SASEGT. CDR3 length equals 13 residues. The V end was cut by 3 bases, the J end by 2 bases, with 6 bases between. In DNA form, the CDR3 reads TGTGCCAGCAGTGATTCTTACACAGATACGCAGTATTTT. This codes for CASSDSYTDTQYF.

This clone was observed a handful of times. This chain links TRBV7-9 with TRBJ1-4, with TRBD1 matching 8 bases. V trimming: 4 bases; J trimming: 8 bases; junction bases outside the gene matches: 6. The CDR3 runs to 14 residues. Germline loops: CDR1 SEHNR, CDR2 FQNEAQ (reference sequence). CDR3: CASSSDRAGEKLFF. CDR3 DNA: TGTGCCAGCAGCTCGGACAGGGCGGGGGAAAAACTGTTTTTT.

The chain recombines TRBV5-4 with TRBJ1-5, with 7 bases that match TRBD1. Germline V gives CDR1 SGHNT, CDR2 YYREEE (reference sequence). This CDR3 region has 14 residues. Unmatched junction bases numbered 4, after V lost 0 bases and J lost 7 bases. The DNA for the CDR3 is TGTGCCAGCAGCTTGGGACAGGGAGGCCAGCCCCAGCATTTT. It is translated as CASSLGQGGQPQHF.